Detailed here is one TCR beta chain. The target of this receptor is not known. No qualities accompany the bases; no much larger clone lies one base away. The germline ends are 10 bases apart after V is trimmed by 7 bases and J by 4 bases. From cysteine to phenylalanine, the CDR3 is 12 amino acids long. Of the read, only the CDR3 DNA is kept; its 36 bases are in frame from base 1. From a lookup of the germline V gene (reference sequence), CDR1 and CDR2 are MNHNY and SVGAGI. The sample originates from a study of blood T cell repertoires in COVID-19 (dated by TCRdb to the early 2020s). Regarding the complete study: Samples from collaborators originated in the United States, Italy and Spain and spanned both the acute and convalescent phases of COVID-19. The material from the prospective study consisted of cDNA or gDNA derived from T cells, B-cell-depleted T cells, or PBMCs. Deeply sampled blood TCRbeta repertoires from subjects exposed to, actively infected with, or recovered from COVID-19 were included in the dataset. The repertoires were released in a freely available public database intended as a resource for research on the immune response to SARS-CoV-2. The samples were drawn from the first 160 participants of the ongoing ImmuneRACE study and from 1,254 subjects provided by 6 global collaborators. A de-identified subject ID, COVID-19 status, age in years and sex were almost always included in the sample metadata. Where available, HLA class I and class II types were taken from metadata supplied by the sample provider and were not determined by assay-based typing.

Findings and caveats that apply to the study as a whole: Clinical and demographic metadata were provided uncurated, with the amount varying by source and participant.

TCRbeta CDR3 regions were amplified from genomic DNA by means of the immunoSEQ Assay, a bias-controlled multiplex PCR. The paper's data handling went like this. The number of nucleated cells in each sample was estimated from the amplification of reference gene primers within the assay. To quantify the absolute abundance of each unique TCRbeta CDR3 rearrangement, sequence reads were collapsed and filtered. For each sample, productive Simpson clonality was calculated as the square root of Simpson's diversity index over productive rearrangements. Entries here come from immuneACCESS through TCRdb and include only in-frame sequences with V and J called. Some clones fail to appear in such tables; in the studies checked, an unresolved V gene covers under half of the shortfall, and the cause of the remainder is unknown. V, J and clone size were drawn from that table, and D and trimming were deduced from the DNA. The sample includes approximately 230,000 clones, with around 89% observed a single time. The top ten clones comprise roughly 6% of the sample.

In Seattle, one collaborating source enrolled patients while the infection was active and tracked those patients longitudinally over the course of disease. Collaborating institutions collected whole blood in K2EDTA tubes following their own protocols. For TCRbeta analysis, collaborator samples were shipped as frozen whole blood, as isolated PBMCs, or as DNA extracted from either sample type. The sample comprised peripheral blood. The clonotype was recovered from a woman aged 25-40 years with COVID-19, enrolled during active disease. In this chain, TRBV6-6 is recombined with TRBJ2-5; no D gene is confidently identified. The nucleotide sequence is given as TGTGCCAGCATATCAGTTTCAGAGACCCAGTACTTC. Its protein product is CASISVSETQYF.